The clone carrying this T cell receptor (beta chain) came up a few times. The length of the CDR3 is 13 residues. V gave up 6 bases and J gave up 6 bases; unmatched junction bases: 5. Germline V lookup: CDR1 ENHRY, CDR2 SYGVKD. TCRdb keeps only in-frame clones here, not all; method: immunoSEQ multiplex PCR. The repertoire consists of a few hundred thousand clones, with approximately 82% occurring once and the leading ten covering less than 4%. The sample is drawn from a study of blood T cell repertoires in COVID-19. The chain combines TRBV10-3 with TRBJ1-2; TRBD1 matches at 9 bases. The sequence derives from a woman aged 18-29 years with acute or convalescent COVID-19. The sequencing input was peripheral blood. This CDR3 reads CAISIQGADGYTF. CDR3 nucleotides: TGTGCCATCAGCATACAGGGGGCCGATGGCTACACCTTC.